This is a list of T cell receptor beta chains from one sample in a study of cytomegalovirus exposure and HLA in healthy donors. Sequenced by immunoSEQ multiplex PCR; TCRdb stores in-frame clones only, minus some. The sample has 95,000 to 150,000 clones; the top ten hold approximately 2.6%. What was sequenced was PBMCs. All receptors derive from a man aged 30-40 years in good health and CMV-seronegative. CDR3s include the opening cysteine and the closing phenylalanine or tryptophan. A D gene is named only where the DNA matches it firmly.

TRBJ2-3 . TRBV7-3 CASSLNPGFLDTQYF TGTGCCAGCAGCTTAAACCCGGGTTTCTTAGATACGCAGTATTTT
TRBJ2-7 . TRBV10-3 CAAGQFDYEQYF TGTGCCGCGGGCCAATTCGACTACGAGCAGTACTTC
TRBJ2-2 TRBD2 TRBV7-3 CASSPGASGFGELFF TGTGCCAGCAGCCCCGGGGCTAGCGGTTTCGGGGAGCTGTTTTTT
TRBJ2-7 . TRBV5-1 CASSLYRRVDEQYF TGCGCCAGCAGCTTGTATCGCAGGGTGGACGAGCAGTACTTC
TRBJ1-1 . TRBV30 CAWSVRGTNTEAFF TGTGCCTGGAGTGTCAGGGGAACGAACACTGAAGCTTTCTTT
TRBJ1-2 . TRBV2 CASSESVNYGYTF TGTGCCAGCAGTGAGTCGGTGAACTATGGCTACACCTTC
TRBJ2-3 TRBD2 TRBV6-1 CASSGTTSGTDTQYF TGTGCCAGCAGTGGGACGACTAGCGGTACAGATACGCAGTATTTT
TRBJ2-2 . TRBV30 CAWFGGAGTGELFF TGTGCCTGGTTTGGGGGGGCCGGCACCGGGGAGCTGTTTTTT
TRBJ2-5 TRBD2 TRBV27 CASSFGTSGRGRPGEQYF TGTGCCAGCAGTTTTGGGACTAGCGGGAGGGGAAGGCCGGGTGAGCAGTACTTC
TRBJ1-2 . TRBV7-2 CASTLWGGAGGYGYTF TGTGCCAGCACCTTATGGGGGGGGGCCGGCGGCTATGGCTACACCTTC
TRBJ1-2 . TRBV2 CATQDSYGYTF TGTGCCACCCAGGACAGCTATGGCTACACCTTC
TRBJ2-5 . TRBV28 CASGKPRGETQYF TGTGCCAGCGGCAAACCTAGGGGGGAGACCCAGTACTTC
TRBJ2-7 . TRBV15 CATSRDQAYEQYF TGTGCCACCAGCAGAGACCAGGCCTACGAGCAGTACTTC
TRBJ2-2 TRBD2 TRBV28 CASSLSPFSGRSLGNTGELFF TGTGCCAGCAGTTTATCCCCATTTAGCGGGAGGTCGCTGGGGAACACCGGGGAGCTGTTTTTT
TRBJ1-4 TRBD1 TRBV15 CATSSGTENEKLFF TGTGCCACCAGCAGTGGGACAGAGAATGAAAAACTGTTTTTT
TRBJ2-1 TRBD2 TRBV7-9 CASSFSPGTSSYNEQFF TGTGCCAGCAGCTTTAGCCCCGGGACTAGCAGTTACAATGAGCAGTTCTTC
TRBJ2-5 TRBD2 TRBV7-8 CASSDLRDYKKTQYF TGTGCCAGCAGCGACCTCCGGGACTACAAGAAGACCCAGTACTTC
TRBJ2-7 . TRBV13 CASSSLGRVDEQYF TGTGCCAGCAGCTCCCTAGGCAGGGTCGACGAGCAGTACTTC
TRBJ1-1 TRBD1 TRBV30 CAFPGQGNTEAFF TGTGCCTTCCCGGGACAGGGGAACACTGAAGCTTTCTTT
TRBJ2-7 . TRBV30 CAWNWASGTYEQYF .
TRBJ2-7 . TRBV4-1 CASSQESAGSYEQYF TGCGCCAGCAGCCAAGAATCGGCAGGCAGCTACGAGCAGTACTTC
TRBJ1-3 . TRBV5-1 CASSLGTRGNTIYF TGCGCCAGCAGCTTGGGTACCAGGGGAAACACCATATATTTT
TRBJ1-5 TRBD1 TRBV7-2 CASSLDRGGNQPQHF TGTGCCAGCAGCTTAGACAGGGGGGGCAATCAGCCCCAGCATTTT
TRBJ2-7 . TRBV29-1 CSVTGFFSYEQYF TGCAGCGTCACAGGGTTCTTCTCCTACGAGCAGTACTTC
TRBJ2-1 TRBD2 TRBV7-2 CASSPLPTSDEQFF TGTGCCAGCAGCCCCCTGCCGACTAGCGATGAGCAGTTCTTC
TRBJ2-1 TRBD2 TRBV14 CASSHPLAGVGNEQFF TGTGCCAGCAGCCATCCACTAGCGGGAGTTGGGAATGAGCAGTTCTTC
TRBJ2-7 TRBD2 TRBV6-1 CASSVFLAGPYEQYF TGTGCCAGCAGTGTTTTCCTAGCGGGCCCCTACGAGCAGTACTTC
TRBJ2-7 . TRBV30 CAWTAGYWGEQYF TGTGCCTGGACCGCGGGATATTGGGGCGAGCAGTACTTC
TRBJ1-1 TRBD1 TRBV30 CAWSTTTGMGTEAFF TGTGCCTGGAGTACGACGACAGGGATGGGCACTGAAGCTTTCTTT
TRBJ1-5 . TRBV7-2 CASSAPRWAVNQPQHF TGTGCCAGCAGCGCACCCCGATGGGCAGTCAATCAGCCCCAGCATTTT
TRBJ2-5 . TRBV2 CASSPGWETQYF TGTGCCAGCAGTCCGGGTTGGGAGACCCAGTACTTC
TRBJ1-5 . TRBV19 CASSILDRPYGYQPQHF TGTGCCAGTAGTATCCTAGACAGACCGTATGGGTACCAGCCCCAGCATTTT
TRBJ2-1 TRBD2 TRBV6-6 CASTDASGHYNEQFF TGTGCCAGCACTGACGCTAGCGGACACTACAATGAGCAGTTCTTC
TRBJ1-4 . TRBV5-1 CASSLGGANEKLFF TGCGCCAGCAGCTTAGGGGGAGCTAATGAAAAACTGTTTTTT
TRBJ2-7 TRBD2 TRBV5-1 CASRGSFGEGTYEQYF TGCGCCAGCAGGGGCTCATTCGGGGAGGGGACCTACGAGCAGTACTTC
TRBJ2-5 . TRBV10-3 CAATGGGGQETQYF TGTGCCGCAACTGGAGGGGGCGGACAAGAGACCCAGTACTTC
TRBJ2-7 TRBD2 TRBV2 CASSEVGGLAAYEQYF TGTGCCAGCAGTGAGGTCGGGGGACTAGCGGCGTACGAGCAGTACTTC
TRBJ2-1 . TRBV9 CASSVGGFSYNEQFF TGTGCCAGCAGCGTAGGGGGCTTCTCCTACAATGAGCAGTTCTTC
TRBJ1-5 TRBD1 TRBV28 CASSRQGAGGNQPQHF TGTGCCAGCAGTCGACAGGGGGCGGGAGGCAATCAGCCCCAGCATTTT
TRBJ1-5 . TRBV6-6 CASTPGNQPQHF TGTGCCAGCACACCGGGCAATCAGCCCCAGCATTTT
TRBJ1-5 . TRBV5-4 CASSKNGGPAQPQHF TGTGCCAGCAGCAAAAATGGAGGGCCGGCTCAGCCCCAGCATTTT
TRBJ1-1 . TRBV18 CASSPQGLNTEAFF TGTGCCAGCTCACCTCAGGGTTTGAACACTGAAGCTTTCTTT
TRBJ1-2 . TRBV7-2 CASSLGWTPNF TGTGCCAGCAGCTTAGGGTGGACACCTAACTTC
TRBJ2-7 TRBD1 TRBV5-5 CASSFLDRVFYEQYF TGTGCCAGCAGCTTCTTAGACAGGGTCTTCTACGAGCAGTACTTC
TRBJ2-2 . TRBV6-6 CASSYMSRGGELFF TGTGCCAGCAGTTACATGTCTAGGGGCGGGGAGCTGTTTTTT
TRBJ1-2 . TRBV29-1 CSARYGELGYGYTF TGCAGCGCCCGTTATGGGGAGTTAGGCTATGGCTACACCTTC
TRBJ1-4 . TRBV5-1 CASSLGGLNEKLFF TGCGCCAGCAGCTTGGGGGGCCTAAATGAAAAACTGTTTTTT
TRBJ1-5 . TRBV29-1 CSVAQGRDQPQHF TGCAGCGTTGCACAGGGTAGGGATCAGCCCCAGCATTTT
TRBJ2-5 . TRBV27 CASSLRRGETQYF TGTGCCAGCAGTTTAAGGAGGGGTGAGACCCAGTACTTC
TRBJ2-3 TRBD1 TRBV5-6 CASSLTGQGTDTQYF TGTGCCAGCAGCCTGACGGGACAGGGCACAGATACGCAGTATTTT
TRBJ2-1 TRBD2 TRBV27 CASSLTTSGRGEQFF TGTGCCAGCAGTCTGACGACTAGCGGGAGAGGAGAGCAGTTCTTC
TRBJ1-2 . TRBV11-2 CASSLVPSYGYTF TGTGCCAGCAGCTTAGTTCCGTCCTATGGCTACACCTTC
TRBJ2-7 . TRBV5-6 CASSTLGGSVTSEQYF TGTGCCAGCAGCACGCTCGGCGGCTCAGTAACGTCCGAGCAGTACTTC
TRBJ2-7 TRBD1 TRBV18 CASSIDRGSDEQYF TGTGCCAGCTCCATAGACAGGGGATCAGACGAGCAGTACTTC
TRBJ2-1 TRBD2 TRBV27 CASSTTSRNEQFF TGTGCCAGCAGTACGACTAGCCGAAATGAGCAGTTCTTC
TRBJ1-2 . TRBV4-2 CASSQDRGFQGGYTF TGTGCCAGCAGCCAAGACAGGGGATTCCAGGGTGGCTACACCTTC
TRBJ1-4 . TRBV30 CAWSVGGGTGEKLFF TGTGCCTGGAGTGTAGGGGGAGGGACGGGTGAAAAACTGTTTTTT
TRBJ1-2 TRBD1 TRBV5-4 CASSPGQGEYGYTF TGTGCCAGCAGCCCGGGACAGGGAGAATATGGCTACACCTTC
TRBJ2-7 TRBD2 TRBV6-1 CASSDQLGLAGAQYF TGTGCCAGCAGTGATCAGTTGGGACTAGCGGGCGCTCAGTACTTC